These T cell receptor beta chains were read from a single sample in a study of long-term antiretroviral therapy in people with HIV. Data came from immunoSEQ multiplex PCR; TCRdb stores just in-frame clones and leaves some out. This table has 35,000 to 45,000 clones, 75% to 90% appearing once. Sample: unsorted PBMCs, taken 2.2 years after starting antiretroviral therapy. These receptors came from a man between 18 and 29 years old with HIV. Each CDR3 is given with its conserved first and last residue. A D gene is named only where the DNA matches it firmly. Clone sizes are given selectively: once, few, many, or a class where the clone is expanded.

>-|TRBJ1-4|TRBV9|-
CASSEGPWGEKLFF
TGTGCCAGCAGCGAGGGCCCATGGGGTGAAAAACTGTTTTTT
>-|TRBJ2-1|TRBV11-2|-
CASSPSSGSSYNEQFF
TGTGCCAGCAGCCCGTCGAGTGGGAGCTCCTACAATGAGCAGTTCTTC
>-|TRBJ2-5|TRBV13|once
CASSFKRTNYQETQYF
TGTGCCAGCAGCTTTAAGAGAACCAATTACCAAGAGACCCAGTACTTC
>TRBD1|TRBJ1-6|TRBV5-6|large
CASSRQGALGSYNSPLHF
TGTGCCAGCAGCCGACAGGGGGCCCTGGGCTCCTATAATTCACCCCTCCACTTT
>TRBD2|TRBJ2-3|TRBV4-3|-
CASSQARRSLSGTTDTQYF
TGCGCCAGCAGCCAAGCTCGAAGGAGCCTTAGCGGGACCACAGATACGCAGTATTTT
>TRBD2|TRBJ2-1|TRBV6-4|-
CASASTSGAYNEQFF
TGTGCCAGCGCCTCGACTAGCGGGGCATACAATGAGCAGTTCTTC
>-|TRBJ2-1|TRBV19|-
CASQLGSYNEQFF
TGTGCCAGTCAACTAGGCTCCTACAATGAGCAGTTCTTC
>-|TRBJ2-1|TRBV7-9|-
CASSLALSGQTHWNEQFF
TGTGCCAGCAGCTTAGCATTGAGCGGGCAGACGCACTGGAATGAGCAGTTCTTC
>-|TRBJ1-1|TRBV7-8|-
CASSLDTNTEAFF
TGTGCCAGCAGCTTAGATACGAACACTGAAGCTTTCTTT
>-|TRBJ2-7|TRBV5-4|-
CASSLGQATYEQYF
TGTGCCAGCAGCTTGGGACAGGCCACCTACGAGCAGTACTTC
>-|TRBJ1-2|TRBV2|-
CASSEAGVSGYGYTF
TGTGCCAGCAGTGAGGCGGGGGTGTCGGGTTATGGCTACACCTTC
>TRBD1|TRBJ2-7|TRBV6-1|-
CASSRKIQGTYEQYF
TGTGCCAGCAGCCGTAAAATACAGGGGACCTACGAGCAGTACTTC
>-|TRBJ1-2|TRBV19|few
CASSIGGSIYGYTF
TGTGCCAGTAGTATAGGAGGCAGCATCTATGGCTACACCTTC
>-|TRBJ1-3|TRBV5-5|-
CASEQGRNTIYF
TGTGCCAGCGAACAGGGAAGGAACACCATATATTTT
>TRBD1|TRBJ1-2|TRBV5-4|-
CASSLAQGGSGYTF
TGTGCCAGCAGCTTGGCCCAGGGGGGTAGCGGCTACACCTTC
>TRBD1|TRBJ2-7|TRBV7-6|-
CASSRMDRAHEQYF
TGTGCCAGCAGCCGCATGGACAGGGCCCACGAGCAGTACTTC
>-|TRBJ2-3|TRBV30|-
CATSLGRTDTQYF
TGTGCCACATCTCTGGGTCGTACAGATACGCAGTATTTT
>TRBD1|TRBJ1-3|TRBV7-6|-
CASSPGTGENTIYF
TGTGCCAGCAGCCCGGGGACAGGGGAGAACACCATATATTTT
>-|TRBJ2-5|TRBV28|-
CASTSGRETQYF
TGTGCCAGCACCAGCGGACGGGAGACCCAGTACTTC
>-|TRBJ2-2|TRBV30|-
CAWSVGRGTGTGELFF
TGTGCCTGGAGTGTAGGCCGGGGGACGGGGACCGGGGAGCTGTTTTTT
>TRBD2|TRBJ2-1|TRBV5-1|-
CASSLAGGGSNEQFF
TGCGCCAGCAGCTTGGCGGGAGGAGGGAGCAATGAGCAGTTCTTC
>-|TRBJ1-3|TRBV5-1|few
CASSLWTSGNTIYF
TGCGCCAGCAGCTTGTGGACCTCTGGAAACACCATATATTTT